This T cell receptor (beta chain) comes out of a study of control samples from healthy donors and cancer patients. Profiled with immunoSEQ multiplex PCR; TCRdb holds only in-frame clones, not every one. Here the sample spans fewer than 110,000 clones, around 88% being singletons. Trimming cost V 3 bases and J 7 bases, with 21 bases left between them. The CDR3 runs 15 residues. Germline CDR1 is DFQATT and CDR2 is SNEGSKA (reference sequence). Sequences were obtained from blood. The chain links TRBV20-1 to TRBJ1-1, with D maybe TRBD1 (6 bases). The receptor was isolated from a man aged 30 to 39 in good health. Here the CDR3 DNA reads TGCAGTGCTAGTGGGGGGGCCAGGTTCCCCTATGAAGCTTTCTTT. The encoded protein is CSASGGARFPYEAFF.